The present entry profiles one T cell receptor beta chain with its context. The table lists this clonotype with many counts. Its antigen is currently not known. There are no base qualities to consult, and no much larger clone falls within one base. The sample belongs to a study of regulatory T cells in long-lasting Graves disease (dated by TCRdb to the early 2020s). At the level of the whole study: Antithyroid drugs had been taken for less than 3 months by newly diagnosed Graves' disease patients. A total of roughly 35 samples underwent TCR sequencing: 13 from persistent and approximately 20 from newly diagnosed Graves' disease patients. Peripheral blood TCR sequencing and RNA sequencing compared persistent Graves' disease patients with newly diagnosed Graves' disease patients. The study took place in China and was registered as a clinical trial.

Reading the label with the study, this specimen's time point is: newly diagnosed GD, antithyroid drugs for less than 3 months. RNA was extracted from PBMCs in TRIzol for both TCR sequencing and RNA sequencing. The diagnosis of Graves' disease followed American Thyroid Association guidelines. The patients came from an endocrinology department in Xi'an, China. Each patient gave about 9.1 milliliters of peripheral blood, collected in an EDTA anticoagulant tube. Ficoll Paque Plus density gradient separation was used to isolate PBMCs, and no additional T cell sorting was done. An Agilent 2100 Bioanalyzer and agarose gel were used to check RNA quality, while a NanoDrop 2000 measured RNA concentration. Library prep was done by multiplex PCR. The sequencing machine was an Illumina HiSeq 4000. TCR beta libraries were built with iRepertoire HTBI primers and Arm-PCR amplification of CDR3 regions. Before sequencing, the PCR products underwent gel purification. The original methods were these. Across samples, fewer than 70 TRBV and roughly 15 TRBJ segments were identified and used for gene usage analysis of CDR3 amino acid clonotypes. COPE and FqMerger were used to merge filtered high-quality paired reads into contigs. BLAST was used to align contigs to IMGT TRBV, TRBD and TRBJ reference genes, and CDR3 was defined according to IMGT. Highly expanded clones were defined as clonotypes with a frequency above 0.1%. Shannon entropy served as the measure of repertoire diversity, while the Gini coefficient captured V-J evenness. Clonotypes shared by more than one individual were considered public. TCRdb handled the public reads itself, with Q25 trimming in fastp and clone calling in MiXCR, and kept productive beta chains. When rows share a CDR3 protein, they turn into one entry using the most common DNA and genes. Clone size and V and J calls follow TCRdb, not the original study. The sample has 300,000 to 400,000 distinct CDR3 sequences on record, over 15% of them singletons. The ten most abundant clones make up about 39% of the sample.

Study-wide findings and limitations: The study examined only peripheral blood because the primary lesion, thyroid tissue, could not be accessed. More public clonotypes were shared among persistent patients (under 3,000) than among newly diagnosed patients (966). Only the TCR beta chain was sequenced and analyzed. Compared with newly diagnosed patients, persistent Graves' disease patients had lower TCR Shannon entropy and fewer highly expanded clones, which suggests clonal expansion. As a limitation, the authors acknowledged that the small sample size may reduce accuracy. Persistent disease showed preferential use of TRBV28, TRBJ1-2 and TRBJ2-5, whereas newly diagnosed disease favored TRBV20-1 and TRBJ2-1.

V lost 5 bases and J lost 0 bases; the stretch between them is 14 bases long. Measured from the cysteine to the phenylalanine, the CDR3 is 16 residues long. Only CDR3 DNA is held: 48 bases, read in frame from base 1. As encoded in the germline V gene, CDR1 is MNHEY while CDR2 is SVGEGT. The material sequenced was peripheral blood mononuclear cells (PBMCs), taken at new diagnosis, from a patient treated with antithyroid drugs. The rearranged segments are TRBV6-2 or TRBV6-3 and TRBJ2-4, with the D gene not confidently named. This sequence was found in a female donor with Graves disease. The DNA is TGTGCCAGCAGTGAAAAACCGAGTCTAGCCAAAAACATTCAGTACTTC. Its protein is CASSEKPSLAKNIQYF.